The 16 T cell receptor beta chains presented below share a single source sample, sequenced in a study of OX40 agonist ivuxolimab in advanced cancers. Sequencing was performed with immunoSEQ multiplex PCR; in TCRdb, only in-frame clones are kept and a portion is missing. The sample records 20,000 to 25,000 clones, over 65% being singletons. The sample here was CD4+ or CD8+ T cells sorted from blood, taken in a trial of the OX40 agonist ivuxolimab. The receptors stem from an adult with an advanced solid tumor such as melanoma, head and neck, liver or kidney cancer.

V usage is TRBV2 and J usage is TRBJ2-2; a weak D match, TRBD2 (6 bases). V gave up 1 base and J gave up 2 bases, with 17 bases separating them. Germline V gene data show CDR1 as SNHLY and CDR2 as FYNNEI. The CDR3 consists of 18 residues. The CDR3 DNA reads as TGTGCCAGCAGTGAAGTGATTCTCGGGACTTATAACACCGGGGAGCTGTTTTTT. It codes for CASSEVILGTYNTGELFF.

This chain connects TRBV7-8 to TRBJ2-3, with D unresolved. V was cut by 3 bases and J by 1 base, with 11 bases left in between. Germline lookup yields CDR1 SGHVS and CDR2 FQNEAQ. This CDR3 is 15 amino acids long. The CDR3 reads CASSFPPSGTDTQYF. The CDR3 DNA follows: TGTGCCAGCAGCTTCCCTCCCTCGGGCACAGATACGCAGTATTTT.

The chain links TRBV7-9 to TRBJ1-2; D remains ambiguous. Deletions cut 6 bases from V and 4 bases from J, with 21 bases between. The CDR3 has 16 residues. Germline CDR1 and CDR2: SEHNR and FQNEAQ (reference sequence). The CDR3 spells CASSSGLREAFYGYTF. The CDR3 coding sequence is TGTGCCAGCAGTTCTGGACTGAGGGAGGCCTTCTATGGCTACACCTTC.

The chain joins TRBV7-9 to TRBJ2-2, with D unresolved. CDR3 length: 14 residues. The ends were cut back, 3 bases at V and 2 bases at J, with 7 bases in the middle. Looked up from germline, CDR1 is SEHNR and CDR2 is FQNEAQ (reference sequence). The CDR3, as DNA: TGTGCCAGCAGCTTCCCGACTAACACCGGGGAGCTGTTTTTT. As protein: CASSFPTNTGELFF.

The rearrangement links TRBV2 to TRBJ1-2; perhaps TRBD1 as D (5 bases). Between the trimmed V and J ends, which lost 6 bases and 7 bases, there was a span of 12 bases. This CDR3 contains 12 residues. Germline V gives CDR1 SNHLY, CDR2 FYNNEI. CDR3 sequence: CASSYTDSGYTF. The CDR3 DNA reads as TGTGCCAGCAGCTACACCGACAGTGGCTACACCTTC.

CDR3: CASWSDTGELFF. In DNA, the CDR3 is TGTGCCAGCTGGTCCGACACCGGGGAGCTGTTTTTT. The chain joins TRBV6-1 to TRBJ2-2; D uncertain. Germline V gives CDR1 MNHNS, CDR2 SASEGT. V was trimmed by 8 bases and J by 3 bases, leaving 7 bases between them. This CDR3 contains 12 residues.

This chain connects TRBV6-6 to TRBJ2-5, with a possible D match to TRBD2 (5 bases). There are 15 residues in the CDR3. With 2 bases removed from V and 7 bases from J, the gap between germline ends came to 17 bases. Germline CDR1 is MNHNY and CDR2 is SVGAGI (reference sequence). In DNA form, the CDR3 reads TGTGCCAGCAGTTACGGAGGCCAGCCTGAAGTGACCCAGTACTTC. This gives the protein CASSYGGQPEVTQYF.

This chain connects TRBV6-6 to TRBJ2-7; a possible D gene is TRBD2 (6 bases). Germline lookup yields CDR1 MNHNY and CDR2 SVGAGI (reference sequence). V was cut by 8 bases and J by 2 bases, with 10 bases left in between. The CDR3 totals 12 residues. For the CDR3, the DNA is TGTGCCAGCTCCTCGGGGGCCTACGAGCAGTACTTC. Translating gives CASSSGAYEQYF.

This clone showed up just once. The chain links TRBV15 to TRBJ2-7, with D hard to call. CDR3 length: 13 residues. Per germline, CDR1 LNHNV and CDR2 YYDKDF (reference sequence). The germline V and J ends were trimmed by 3 bases and 6 bases, with 12 bases remaining between them. CDR3 coding DNA: TGTGCCACCAGCAGGGTAGATGTGGGCGAGCAGTACTTC. Its translation is CATSRVDVGEQYF.

V is TRBV7-9 and J is TRBJ2-1; TRBD1 aligns across 8 bases. The J segment lost 6 bases and the V segment lost 4 bases, leaving 8 bases of the junction unmatched. The germline V gene encodes CDR1 SEHNR and CDR2 FQNEAQ (reference sequence). This CDR3 is built from 15 residues. CDR3 in DNA: TGTGCCAGCAGCTCGGACAGGGATGAGGGCAATGAGCAGTTCTTC. Its translation is CASSSDRDEGNEQFF.

The chain carries TRBV15 and TRBJ2-5; 9 bases map to TRBD2. CDR1 and CDR2 (germline): LNHNV, YYDKDF (reference sequence). The CDR3 length is 14 residues. Unmatched junction bases numbered 9, after V lost 5 bases and J lost 8 bases. The CDR3 region is CATSSRLAAVTQYF. The DNA for the CDR3 is TGTGCCACCAGCTCTCGACTAGCGGCGGTTACCCAGTACTTC. The full variable domain, with the rest looked up from reference TRBV15 and TRBJ2-5, is DAMVIQNPRYQVTQFGKPVTLSCSQTLNHNVMYWYQQKSSQAPKLLFHYYDKDFNNEADTPDNFQSRRPNTSFCFLDIRSPGLGDTAMYLCATSSRLAAVTQYFGPGTRLLVL.

As for this clone: Additional DNA sequences in this sample encode the identical CDR3. The chain recombines TRBV15 with TRBJ2-2; either TRBD1 or TRBD2 may fit D (6 bases each). Trimming removed 8 bases at V and 0 bases at J, with 13 bases between. Germline V gene lookup returns CDR1 LNHNV and CDR2 YYDKDF (reference sequence). The CDR3 length is 15 residues. The CDR3, as DNA: TGTGCCACCCGCGCTCGGGGGCCGAACACCGGGGAGCTGTTTTTT. This sequence encodes CATRARGPNTGELFF.

The CDR3 region has the DNA TGTGCCAGCAGCTTAATGGCAGGGGATGAAAAACTGTTTTTT. Translation gives CASSLMAGDEKLFF. This chain links TRBV7-8 with TRBJ1-4; D may be TRBD1 (6 bases). CDR3 length: 14 amino acids. The germline V and J ends were trimmed by 2 bases and 6 bases, with 10 bases remaining between them. The V gene's germline CDR1 is SGHVS and CDR2 FQNEAQ.

In its sample, this clone was seen once. The chain carries TRBV5-5 and TRBJ2-1, with D perhaps assigned TRBD1 or TRBD2 (5 bases each). With 0 bases removed from V and 10 bases from J, the gap between germline ends came to 8 bases. This CDR3 is 12 amino acids long. The germline CDR1 and CDR2 sequences are SGHKS and YYEKEE (reference sequence). For the CDR3, the DNA is TGTGCCAGCAGCTTGGGGGACGGGGAGCAGTTCTTC. It yields the protein CASSLGDGEQFF.

The gene calls are TRBV6-5 and TRBJ2-3, with 8 positions matching TRBD2. V gave up 9 bases and J gave up 0 bases; unmatched junction bases: 5. The CDR3 has 14 amino acids. Per germline, CDR1 MNHEY and CDR2 SVGAGI. CDR3 in amino acids: CASRLAHSTDTQYF. CDR3 nucleotide sequence: TGTGCCAGTAGACTAGCGCATAGCACAGATACGCAGTATTTT.

The chain links TRBV5-4 to TRBJ2-7; D uncertain. CDR1 is SGHNT, CDR2 YYREEE, per germline (reference sequence). The CDR3 is 14 residues long. Deletions cut 0 bases from V and 2 bases from J, with 9 bases between. In DNA, the CDR3 is TGTGCCAGCAGCTTGGGGCTGTCCCCCTACGAGCAGTACTTC. As protein: CASSLGLSPYEQYF.